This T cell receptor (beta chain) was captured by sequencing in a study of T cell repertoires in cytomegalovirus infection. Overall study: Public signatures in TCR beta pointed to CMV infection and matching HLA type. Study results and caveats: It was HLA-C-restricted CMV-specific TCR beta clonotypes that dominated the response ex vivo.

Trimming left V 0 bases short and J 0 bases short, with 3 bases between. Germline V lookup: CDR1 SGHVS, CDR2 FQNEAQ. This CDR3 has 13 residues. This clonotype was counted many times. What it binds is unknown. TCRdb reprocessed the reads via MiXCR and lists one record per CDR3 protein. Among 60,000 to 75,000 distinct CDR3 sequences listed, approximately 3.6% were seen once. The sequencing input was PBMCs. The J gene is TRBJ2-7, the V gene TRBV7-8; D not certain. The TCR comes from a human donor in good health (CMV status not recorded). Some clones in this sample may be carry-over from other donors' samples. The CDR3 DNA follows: TGTGCCAGCAGCTTAGCACACTCCTACGAGCAGTACTTC. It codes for CASSLAHSYEQYF. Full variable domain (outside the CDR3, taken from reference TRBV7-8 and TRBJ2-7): GAGVSQSPRYKVAKRGQDVALRCDPISGHVSLFWYQQALGQGPEFLTYFQNEAQLDKSGLPSDRFFAERPEGSVSTLKIQRTQQEDSAVYLCASSLAHSYEQYFGPGTRLTVT.